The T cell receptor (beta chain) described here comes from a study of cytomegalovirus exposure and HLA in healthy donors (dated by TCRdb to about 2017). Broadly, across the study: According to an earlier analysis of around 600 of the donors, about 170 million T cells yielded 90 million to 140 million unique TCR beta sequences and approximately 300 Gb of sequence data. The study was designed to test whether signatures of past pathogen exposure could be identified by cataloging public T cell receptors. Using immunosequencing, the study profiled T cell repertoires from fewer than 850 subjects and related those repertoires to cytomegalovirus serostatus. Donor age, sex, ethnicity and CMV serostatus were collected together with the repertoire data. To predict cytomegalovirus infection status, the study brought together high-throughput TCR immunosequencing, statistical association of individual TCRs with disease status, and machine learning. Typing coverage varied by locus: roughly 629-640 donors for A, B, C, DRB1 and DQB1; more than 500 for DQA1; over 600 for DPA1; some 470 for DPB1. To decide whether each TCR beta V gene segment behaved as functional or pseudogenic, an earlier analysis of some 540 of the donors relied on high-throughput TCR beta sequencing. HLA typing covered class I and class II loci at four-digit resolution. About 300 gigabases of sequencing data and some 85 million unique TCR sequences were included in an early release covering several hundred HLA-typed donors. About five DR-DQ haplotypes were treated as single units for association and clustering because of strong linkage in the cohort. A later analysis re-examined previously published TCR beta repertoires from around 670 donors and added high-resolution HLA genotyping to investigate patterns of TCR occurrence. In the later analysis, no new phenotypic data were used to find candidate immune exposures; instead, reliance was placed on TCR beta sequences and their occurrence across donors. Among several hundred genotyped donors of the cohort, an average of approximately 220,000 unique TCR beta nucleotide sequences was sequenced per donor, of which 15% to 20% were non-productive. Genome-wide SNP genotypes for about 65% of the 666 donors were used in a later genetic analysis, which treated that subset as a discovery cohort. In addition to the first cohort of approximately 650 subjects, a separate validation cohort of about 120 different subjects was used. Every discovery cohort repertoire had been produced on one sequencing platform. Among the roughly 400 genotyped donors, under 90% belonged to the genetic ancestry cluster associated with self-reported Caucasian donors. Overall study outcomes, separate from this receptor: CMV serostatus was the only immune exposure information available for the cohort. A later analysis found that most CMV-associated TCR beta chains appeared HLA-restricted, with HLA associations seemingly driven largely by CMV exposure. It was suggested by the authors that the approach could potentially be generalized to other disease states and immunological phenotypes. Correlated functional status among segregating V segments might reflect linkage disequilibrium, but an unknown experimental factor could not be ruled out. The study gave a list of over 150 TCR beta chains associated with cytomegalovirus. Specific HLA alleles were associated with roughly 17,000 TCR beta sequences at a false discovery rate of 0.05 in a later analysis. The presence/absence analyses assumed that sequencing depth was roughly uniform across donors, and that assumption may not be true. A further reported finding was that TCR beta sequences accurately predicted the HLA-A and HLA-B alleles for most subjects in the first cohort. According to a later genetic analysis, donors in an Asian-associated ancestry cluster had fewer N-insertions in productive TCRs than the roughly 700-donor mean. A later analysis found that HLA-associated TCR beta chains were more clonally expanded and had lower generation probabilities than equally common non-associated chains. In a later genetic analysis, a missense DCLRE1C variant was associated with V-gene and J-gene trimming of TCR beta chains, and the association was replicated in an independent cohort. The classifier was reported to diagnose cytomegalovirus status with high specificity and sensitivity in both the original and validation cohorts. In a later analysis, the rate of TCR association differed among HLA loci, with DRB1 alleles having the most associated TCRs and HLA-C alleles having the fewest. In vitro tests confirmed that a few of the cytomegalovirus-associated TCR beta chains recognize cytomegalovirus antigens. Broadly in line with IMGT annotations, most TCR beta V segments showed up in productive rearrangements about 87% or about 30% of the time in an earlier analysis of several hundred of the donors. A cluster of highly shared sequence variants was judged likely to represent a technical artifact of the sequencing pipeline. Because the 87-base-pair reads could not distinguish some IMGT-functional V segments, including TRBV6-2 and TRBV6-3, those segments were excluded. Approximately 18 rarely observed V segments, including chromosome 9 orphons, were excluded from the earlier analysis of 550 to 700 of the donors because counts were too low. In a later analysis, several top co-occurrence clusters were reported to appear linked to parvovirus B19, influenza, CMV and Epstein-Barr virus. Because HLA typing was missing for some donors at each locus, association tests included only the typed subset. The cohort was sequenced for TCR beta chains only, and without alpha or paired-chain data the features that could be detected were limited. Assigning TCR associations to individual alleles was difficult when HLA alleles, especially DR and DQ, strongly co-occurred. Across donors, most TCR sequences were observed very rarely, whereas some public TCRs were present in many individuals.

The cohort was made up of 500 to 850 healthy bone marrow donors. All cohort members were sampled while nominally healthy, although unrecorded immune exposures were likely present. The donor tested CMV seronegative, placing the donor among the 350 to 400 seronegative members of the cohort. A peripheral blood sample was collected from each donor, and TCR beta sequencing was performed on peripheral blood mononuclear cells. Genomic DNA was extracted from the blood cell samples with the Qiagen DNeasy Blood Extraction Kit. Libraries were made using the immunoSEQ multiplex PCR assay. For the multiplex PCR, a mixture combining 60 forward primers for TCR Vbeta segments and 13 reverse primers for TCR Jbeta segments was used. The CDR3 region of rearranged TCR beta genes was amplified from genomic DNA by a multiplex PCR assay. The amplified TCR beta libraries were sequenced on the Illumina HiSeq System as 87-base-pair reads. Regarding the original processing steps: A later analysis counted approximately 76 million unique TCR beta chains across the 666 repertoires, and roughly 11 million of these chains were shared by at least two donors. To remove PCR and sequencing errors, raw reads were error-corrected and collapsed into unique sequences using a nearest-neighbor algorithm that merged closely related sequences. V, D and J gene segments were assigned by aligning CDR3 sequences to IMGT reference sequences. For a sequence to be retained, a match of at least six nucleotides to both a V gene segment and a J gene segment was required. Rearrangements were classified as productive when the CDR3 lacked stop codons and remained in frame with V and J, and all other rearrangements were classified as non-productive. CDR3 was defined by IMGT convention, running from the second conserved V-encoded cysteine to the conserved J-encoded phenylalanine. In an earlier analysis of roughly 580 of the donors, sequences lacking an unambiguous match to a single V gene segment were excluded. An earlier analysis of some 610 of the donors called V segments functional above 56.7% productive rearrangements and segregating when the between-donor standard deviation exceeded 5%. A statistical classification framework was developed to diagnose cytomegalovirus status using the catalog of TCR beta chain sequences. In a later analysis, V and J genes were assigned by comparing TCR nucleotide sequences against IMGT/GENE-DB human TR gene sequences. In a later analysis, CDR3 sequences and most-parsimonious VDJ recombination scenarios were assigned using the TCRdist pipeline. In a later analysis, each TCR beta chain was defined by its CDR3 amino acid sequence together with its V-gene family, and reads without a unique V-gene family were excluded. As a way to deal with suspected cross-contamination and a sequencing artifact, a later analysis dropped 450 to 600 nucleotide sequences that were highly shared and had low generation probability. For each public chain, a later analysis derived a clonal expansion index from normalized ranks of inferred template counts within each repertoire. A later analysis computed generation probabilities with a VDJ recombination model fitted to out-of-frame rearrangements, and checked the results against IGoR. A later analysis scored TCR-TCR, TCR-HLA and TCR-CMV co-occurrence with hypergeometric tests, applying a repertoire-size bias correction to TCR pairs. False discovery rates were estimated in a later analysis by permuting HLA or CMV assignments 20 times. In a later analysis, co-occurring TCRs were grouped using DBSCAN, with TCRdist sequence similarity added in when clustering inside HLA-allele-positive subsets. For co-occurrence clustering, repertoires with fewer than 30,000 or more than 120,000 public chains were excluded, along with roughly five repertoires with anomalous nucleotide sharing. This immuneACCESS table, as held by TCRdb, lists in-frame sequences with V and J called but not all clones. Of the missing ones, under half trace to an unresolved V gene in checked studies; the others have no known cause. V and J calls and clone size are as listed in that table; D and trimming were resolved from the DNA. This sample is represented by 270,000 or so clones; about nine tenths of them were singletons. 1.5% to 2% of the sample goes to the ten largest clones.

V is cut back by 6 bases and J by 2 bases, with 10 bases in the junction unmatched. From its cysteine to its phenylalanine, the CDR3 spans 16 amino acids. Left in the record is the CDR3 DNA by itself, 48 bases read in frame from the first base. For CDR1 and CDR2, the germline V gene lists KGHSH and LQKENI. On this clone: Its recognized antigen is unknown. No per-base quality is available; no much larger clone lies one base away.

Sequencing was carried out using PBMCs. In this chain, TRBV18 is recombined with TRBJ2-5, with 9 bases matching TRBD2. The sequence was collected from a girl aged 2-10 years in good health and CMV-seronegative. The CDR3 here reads CASSYTKTSGQETQYF. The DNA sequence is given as TGTGCCAGCTCGTACACAAAGACTAGCGGACAAGAGACCCAGTACTTC.